A selection of T cell receptor beta chains follows, all from one sample in a study of shared clonotypes between healthy human individuals. Some clones are missing from TCRdb's copy, which holds only in-frame ones; the method was immunoSEQ multiplex PCR. The sample yields about 2.3 million clones, 85% to 95% seen once. The sample was naive CD4+ T cells from PBMCs. Receptors were obtained from a man younger than 35 in good health. Some clones in this sample may be carry-over from other donors' samples. Each CDR3 is given with its conserved first and last residue. Not every row has a clone size; where given, it reads once, few, many or a size class.

CSAAQPYTF TRBJ1-2 NA TRBV20-1
CASSLDRGGNTIYF TRBJ1-3 NA TRBV5-6
CASSDAAARSYGYTF TRBJ1-2 NA TRBV6-1
CASSILQGNNQPQHF TRBJ1-5 NA TRBV19
CASSELGGAERSEQFF TRBJ2-1 NA TRBV10-1
CASSKEGQGGETQYF TRBJ2-5 NA TRBV9
CASSPRQASSYNEQFF TRBJ2-1 once TRBV4-2
CASVKEVGKQYF TRBJ2-7 once TRBV6-1
CASSRDDRESSYEQYF TRBJ2-7 NA TRBV4-1
CASSYSRGGSYEQYF TRBJ2-7 NA TRBV6-5
CATSSRKGPGNTIYF TRBJ1-3 NA TRBV15
CATSRDPLAGNEQFF TRBJ2-1 NA TRBV15
CASSLLPGSYEQYF TRBJ2-7 NA TRBV7-6
CASGRGNQPQHF TRBJ1-5 few TRBV2
CASSLRFSSTSGSTDTQYF TRBJ2-3 once TRBV28
CASSLSRSTNEKLFF TRBJ1-4 NA TRBV7-3
CASSFTPGQGRKGYTF TRBJ1-2 NA TRBV27
CASSTTGFVETQYF TRBJ2-5 NA TRBV27
CASRTGVLNYGYTF TRBJ1-2 NA TRBV6-5
CASSSGRLTLNEQFF TRBJ2-1 NA TRBV7-3
CASSWRLTGNTEAFF TRBJ1-1 NA TRBV5-1
CASSWNGHIQETQYF TRBJ2-5 NA TRBV5-1
CASSRESTDTQYF TRBJ2-3 NA TRBV7-3
CASSEGGQREAFF TRBJ1-1 NA TRBV2
CAISEMGRTDTQYF TRBJ2-3 NA TRBV10-3